This record covers a single T cell receptor beta chain. Its antigen is as yet unknown. The germline V and J ends were trimmed by 3 bases and 3 bases, with 15 bases remaining between them. The length of the CDR3 is 15 residues. Germline loops: CDR1 KGHSH, CDR2 LQKENI. TCRdb's copy holds only in-frame clones and misses some; the assay was immunoSEQ multiplex PCR. The sample has about 19,000 clones, around nine tenths seen once; the top ten hold roughly 4%. This sample is drawn from a study of T cells in localized non-small cell lung cancer. Study observations and caveats: Uninvolved adjacent lung showed peak T cell clonality, exceeding tumor. Density of T cells in blood, when higher, went with longer overall survival. Median about 58 top-100 tumor clones were shared with paired adjacent lung.

The clonotype was recovered from an older male donor with stage I squamous cell lung carcinoma. The specimen was peripheral blood, collected before any cancer treatment. The chain employs TRBV18 and TRBJ2-7; D possibly matches TRBD1 or TRBD2 (5 bases each). As DNA, the CDR3 is TGTGCCAGCTCACCTGGGACGATAGGAGTCTACGAGCAGTACTTC. The encoded protein is CASSPGTIGVYEQYF.